Shown below are 13 T cell receptor beta chains from a single sample sequenced in a study of T cell responses to AZD1222 COVID-19 vaccine. Clones were sequenced by immunoSEQ multiplex PCR, and TCRdb holds only the in-frame ones, with some missing. The repertoire holds about 92,000 clones, around 86% seen once, with roughly 10% in the top ten. This sample comprised peripheral blood, obtained on day 0 of AZD1222 vaccination. These receptors all come from an adult in good health.

The genes are TRBV28 and TRBJ2-5; 9 bases line up with TRBD1. CDR1 is MDHEN and CDR2 is SYDVKM in the germline V gene. The junction had 6 bases not matched to a gene; V was cut back by 2 bases and J by 5 bases. The CDR3 consists of 15 residues. CDR3 amino acids: CASSLGGTGRETQYF. The CDR3 DNA sequence: TGTGCCAGCAGTTTAGGCGGGACAGGGAGGGAGACCCAGTACTTC.

The chain uses TRBV6-6 and TRBJ1-6; D is ambiguous. Trimming removed 3 bases at V and 10 bases at J, with 10 bases between. The CDR3 is made up of 13 amino acids. The germline gives CDR1 MNHNY, CDR2 SVGAGI (reference sequence). CDR3 sequence (DNA): TGTGCCAGCAGTTATTCTCCGACCTCACCCCTCCACTTT. Its protein is CASSYSPTSPLHF.

The V and J genes are TRBV6-5 and TRBJ1-3; TRBD1 might be the D (6 bases). The V and J ends lost 4 bases and 4 bases respectively, with 14 bases between them. Germline assignment: CDR1 MNHEY and CDR2 SVGAGI. The CDR3 sequence is 15 residues long. CDR3: CASSSQSQGGNTIYF. The CDR3 coding sequence is TGTGCCAGCAGTTCCCAGTCCCAGGGGGGAAACACCATATATTTT.

J is TRBJ1-1 and V is TRBV19; a weak D match, TRBD1 (5 bases). V lost 6 bases and J lost 10, with 21 bases in between. The germline gives CDR1 LNHDA, CDR2 SQIVND (reference sequence). The CDR3 loop spans 14 amino acids. For the CDR3, the DNA is TGTGCCAGTAGGACTACCCAGGGCCCGGGGGTAGCTTTCTTT. As protein: CASRTTQGPGVAFF.

This clone was recorded a few times. This chain uses TRBV21-1 with TRBJ2-5; no DNA check was done on the table's D call, TRBD1. TRBV21-1 is assigned pseudogene status. The CDR3 has 14 amino acids. CDR3 amino acids: CASSKSRDKETQYF. CDR3 nucleotides: TGTGCCAGCAGCAAAAGCCGGGACAAGGAGACCCAGTACTTC.

This chain joins TRBV7-2 and TRBJ2-3, with 8 positions matching TRBD2. Trimming at V came to 1 base and at J to 3 bases, leaving 6 bases not matched to a gene. Germline V gives CDR1 SGHTA, CDR2 FQGNSA. The CDR3 contains 16 residues. CDR3 sequence reads: CASSLDWSGGTDTQYF. The CDR3, as DNA: TGTGCCAGCAGCTTAGATTGGAGCGGGGGAACAGATACGCAGTATTTT.

V is TRBV3-1 (or the pseudogene TRBV3-2) and J is TRBJ2-3, with a possible D match to TRBD2 (7 bases). V was shortened by 6 bases and J by 6 bases, with 19 bases between the two germline ends. The germline V gene encodes CDR1 LGHDT and CDR2 YNNKEL (reference sequence). The CDR3 is 15 residues long. The CDR3 sequence is CASSLLGGGEDTQYF. CDR3 DNA: TGTGCCAGCAGTCTCCTTGGGGGGGGCGAGGATACGCAGTATTTT.

The CDR3 DNA follows: TGTGCCAGCAGTTTCCTAAACCTCTGGTCCCCGGGCAGCAGCCATAACTCTGGAAACACCATATATTTT. Protein sequence: CASSFLNLWSPGSSHNSGNTIYF. The rearrangement joins TRBV28 to TRBJ1-3, with D uncertain. The CDR3 contains 23 residues. Germline CDR1 reads MDHEN; CDR2 reads SYDVKM. The germline V and J ends were trimmed by 3 bases and 0 bases, with 33 bases remaining between them. The full variable domain, completed using reference TRBV28 and TRBJ1-3, is DVKVTQSSRYLVKRTGEKVFLECVQDMDHENMFWYRQDPGLGLRLIYFSYDVKMKEKGDIPEGYSVSREKKERFSLILESASTNQTSMYLCASSFLNLWSPGSSHNSGNTIYFGEGSWLTVV.

V gene TRBV7-8 combines with J gene TRBJ2-5, with 8 bases that match TRBD2. There are 16 residues in the CDR3. Germline V CDR1 and CDR2: SGHVS, FQNEAQ. Trimming took 4 bases from V and 5 from J; bases not matched to a gene: 12. The CDR3 sequence is CASSSPRAGGEETQYF. CDR3 sequence (DNA): TGTGCCAGCAGCTCCCCACGGGCGGGGGGCGAGGAGACCCAGTACTTC.

The rearrangement joins TRBV6-6 to TRBJ2-3; 8 nucleotides line up with TRBD2. With 6 bases clipped from V and 1 base from J, the junction kept 9 bases outside the gene matches. Germline-derived CDR1 and CDR2 are MNHNY and SVGAGI (reference sequence). The CDR3 extends over 16 amino acids. The CDR3 region is CASSYRSGGRTDTQYF. DNA of the CDR3: TGTGCCAGCAGCTATCGAAGCGGGGGCCGCACAGATACGCAGTATTTT.

The gene calls are TRBV6-1 and TRBJ1-5; maybe TRBD1 (5 bases). CDR1 is MNHNS and CDR2 is SASEGT in the germline V gene. The CDR3 contains 13 residues. Trimming stripped 1 base from V and 7 bases from J, with 8 bases between. The CDR3 DNA reads TGTGCCAGCAGTGAAGGGGGCGGCCAGCCCCAGCATTTT. Its protein product is CASSEGGGQPQHF.

A few counts support this clone. The V and J genes are TRBV9 and TRBJ1-3; D not resolved. V lost 0 bases and J lost 1, with 5 bases in between. Germline lookup yields CDR1 SGDLS and CDR2 YYNGEE. The CDR3 consists of 14 residues. In DNA form, the CDR3 reads TGTGCCAGCAGCGTAGCCAGGTCTGGAAACACCATATATTTT. The encoded protein is CASSVARSGNTIYF.

The chain is built from TRBV30 and TRBJ1-1, with TRBD1 matching over 7 bases. CDR1 is GTSNPN and CDR2 is SVGIG in the germline V gene (reference sequence). The CDR3 runs to 11 residues. Germline trimming cut 5 bases from V and 3 bases from J; bases unmatched to any gene: 0. The CDR3 reads CAWDRDTEAFF. The DNA for the CDR3 is TGTGCCTGGGACAGGGACACTGAAGCTTTCTTT.